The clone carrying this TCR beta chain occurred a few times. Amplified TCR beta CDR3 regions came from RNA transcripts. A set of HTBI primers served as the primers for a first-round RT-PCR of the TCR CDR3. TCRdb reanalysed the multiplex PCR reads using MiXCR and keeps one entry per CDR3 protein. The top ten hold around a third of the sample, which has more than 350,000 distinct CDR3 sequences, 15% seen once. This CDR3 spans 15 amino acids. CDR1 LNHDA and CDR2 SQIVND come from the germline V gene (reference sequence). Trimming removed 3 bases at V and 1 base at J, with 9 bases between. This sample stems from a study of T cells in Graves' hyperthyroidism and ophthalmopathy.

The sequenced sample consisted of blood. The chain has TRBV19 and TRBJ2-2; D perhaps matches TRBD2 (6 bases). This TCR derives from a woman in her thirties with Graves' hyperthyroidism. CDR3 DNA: TGTGCCAGTAGTATTGACGGGAGGAACACCGGGGAGCTGTTTTTT. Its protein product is CASSIDGRNTGELFF.